The rows below give T cell receptor beta chains drawn from one sample of a study of cytomegalovirus exposure and HLA in healthy donors. Repertoires were generated with immunoSEQ multiplex PCR, while TCRdb's copy carries only in-frame clones and drops some. Here the sample spans some 150,000 clones, 64% being singletons. Material for sequencing was PBMCs. All receptors derive from a woman aged 40 to 55 in good health and CMV-seronegative. Both conserved end residues are part of each CDR3.

v_call	j_call	cdr3_aa
TRBV5-4	TRBJ2-2	CASRQTGPTANTGELFF
TRBV10-3	TRBJ2-7	CAIRPSGGIYEQYF
TRBV5-1	TRBJ2-5	CASSPNGGTGETQYF
TRBV11-3	TRBJ1-1	CASSPGRGTEAFF
TRBV30	TRBJ1-1	CAWTDSFNTEAFF
TRBV6-5	TRBJ2-1	CASSWGDEQFF
TRBV7-5	TRBJ1-6	CARSLWHKTIGNNSPLHF
TRBV6-6	TRBJ1-2	CASSSDPSRGYTF
TRBV2	TRBJ1-5	CASSGGGLNQPQHF
TRBV5-6	.	CASSLGSTEQYF
TRBV5-1	TRBJ1-1	CASSLAVAARGAFF
TRBV5-4	TRBJ1-1	CASSSVWGLGDTEAFF
TRBV7-8	TRBJ2-7	CASSLPGGGPYEQYF
TRBV4-3	TRBJ2-1	CASSQDWAGGGSNEQFF
TRBV11-2	TRBJ1-1	CASSLSSDRTHSGNTEAFF
TRBV11-1	TRBJ1-1	CASSLAGGHTEAFF
TRBV9	TRBJ1-1	CASSVSWPNTEAFF